This TCR beta chain was sequenced during a study of T-cell memory formation after mild COVID-19. Study overall: TCR clusters were largely donor specific.

Study results and limitations: The pre-infection memory compartment contained some responding clones, suggesting cross-reactive memory joined. The CD4+ clones that contracted clustered mainly within CM and EM, and the CD8+ clones concentrated in EMRA. The authors left the SARS-CoV-2 specificity of second-wave clones peaking on day 37 unconfirmed.

The V gene end was trimmed by 1 base and the J gene end by 2 bases; junction bases not matched to a gene: 7. The CDR3 loop spans 16 amino acids. The germline V gene has CDR1 SGHRS and CDR2 YFSETQ. TCRdb called the 5' RACE reads again in MiXCR, with one record for every CDR3 protein. This table has about 250,000 distinct CDR3 sequences, roughly 17% appearing once. Of note for this clonotype: Its cognate antigen is unknown.

The sequence derives from a man aged 18-30 years who had mild COVID-19 (a few samples of this study predate the infection). Cell type and time point are not known. V and J are TRBV5-1 and TRBJ1-2; 8 nucleotides agree with TRBD1. The specimen was PBMCs or a T cell subset sorted from them (not recorded which). CDR3 sequence reads: CASSLYQTGVNYGYTF. CDR3 sequence (DNA): TGCGCCAGCAGCTTGTATCAGACAGGGGTAAACTATGGCTACACCTTC.